The TCR beta chain under discussion was sequenced for a study of OX40 agonist ivuxolimab in advanced cancers. Findings of the study overall: At doses 0.1 to 3.0 mg/kg, CD4+ and CD8+ clones expanded.

Blood got drawn at baseline, again on cycle 4 day 1, and then on cycle 7 day 1. CDR3 length: 14 residues. Trimming took 2 bases from V and 2 from J, leaving 8 bases between them. Germline V gives CDR1 MGHDK, CDR2 SYGVNS. The sample holds a few counts of this clone. Its antigen remains unknown. TCRdb's table, derived via immunoSEQ multiplex PCR, lists solely in-frame clones and lacks some. This sample has fewer than 16,000 clones, with about 75% found just once. J is TRBJ2-3 and V is TRBV25-1; no clear D. The sequences come from CD4+ or CD8+ T cells sorted from blood, collected in a trial of the OX40 agonist ivuxolimab. The sequence derives from an adult with an advanced solid tumor such as melanoma, head and neck, liver or kidney cancer. The CDR3 coding sequence is TGTGCCAGCAGTGAACTCAGTCTCACAGATACGCAGTATTTT. The encoded protein is CASSELSLTDTQYF.